These 26 T cell receptor beta chains were all obtained from the same sample, sequenced in a study of blood T cell repertoires in COVID-19. The method was immunoSEQ multiplex PCR; TCRdb's version includes in-frame clones alone and lacks a portion of them. The sample records some 100,000 clones, roughly 85% being singletons. What was sequenced was peripheral blood. The receptors stem from a woman aged 70-85 years with active or convalescent COVID-19.

The chain employs TRBV19 and TRBJ1-2, with no clear D. Germline V gene sequence: CDR1 LNHDA, CDR2 SQIVND (reference sequence). V was clipped by 3 bases and J by 6 bases, with 8 bases between them. This CDR3 comprises 12 residues. CDR3 protein: CASSIGADGYTF. The CDR3 coding sequence is TGTGCCAGTAGTATCGGAGCGGATGGCTACACCTTC.

This chain connects TRBV9 to TRBJ1-3, with D possibly TRBD1 on 6 matching bases. Germline values: CDR1 SGDLS, CDR2 YYNGEE. The CDR3 is made up of 14 amino acids. With 3 bases removed from V and 2 bases from J, the gap between germline ends came to 9 bases. The CDR3 nucleotides read TGTGCCAGCAGCGGGACAGTCACTGGAAACACCATATATTTT. Its protein is CASSGTVTGNTIYF.

This clone was detected a few times. This chain links TRBV7-2 with TRBJ1-1; D is possibly TRBD1 (5 bases). V lost 2 bases and J 0 bases, leaving 7 bases between the germline ends. The CDR3 contains 14 residues. CDR1 is SGHTA, CDR2 FQGNSA, per germline. For the CDR3, the DNA is TGTGCCAGCAGCTTACAGGGATTGAACACTGAAGCTTTCTTT. Its translation is CASSLQGLNTEAFF.

The rearrangement uses TRBV4-2 and TRBJ2-1; the D gene is possibly TRBD1 (6 bases). The CDR3 has 15 residues. V lost 4 bases to trimming and J lost 7 bases, with 17 bases between them. Germline CDR1 LGHNA, CDR2 YNFKEQ. The CDR3 DNA follows: TGTGCCAGCAGCCCAGGACAGCTGATCGGGAATGAGCAGTTCTTC. Encoded protein: CASSPGQLIGNEQFF.

The chain uses TRBV6-6 and TRBJ2-3; 15 bases agree with TRBD2. The ends lost 7 bases at V and 6 bases at J; junction bases unmatched: 5. The CDR3 length is 15 residues. Germline V gene data show CDR1 as MNHNY and CDR2 as SVGAGI (reference sequence). The CDR3 DNA reads TGTGCCAGCAAGGGGACTAGCGGGAGGTCGGATACGCAGTATTTT. It codes for CASKGTSGRSDTQYF.

Here the CDR3 reads CATRDLADLIGGPFF. The CDR3, as DNA: TGTGCCACCAGGGACTTAGCGGACCTGATCGGGGGGCCGTTCTTC. The J gene is TRBJ2-1, the V gene TRBV15; weak D call: TRBD2 (7 bases). V was clipped by 6 bases and J by 15 bases, with 27 bases between them. From germline, CDR1 is LNHNV and CDR2 YYDKDF (reference sequence). The CDR3 sequence is 15 residues long.

By share of the sample, this clone is medium-sized. This chain uses TRBV4-3 with TRBJ1-2, with TRBD1 identical over 7 bases. Germline CDR1 and CDR2: LGHNA and YSLEER. This CDR3 has 15 residues. V was pared by 1 base and J by 4 bases, with 6 bases of the junction left unmatched. CDR3 region: CASSQAGQPIYGYTF. The CDR3 DNA reads TGCGCCAGCAGCCAAGCGGGACAGCCGATCTATGGCTACACCTTC.

The V gene is TRBV18, the J gene TRBJ1-1, with TRBD1 matching over 7 bases. V lost 5 bases and J lost 8; bases outside the gene matches: 2. The germline V gene encodes CDR1 KGHSH and CDR2 LQKENI. The CDR3 has 11 residues. The CDR3 nucleotides are TGTGCCAGCTCATTGGACAGGGAAGCTTTCTTT. It yields the protein CASSLDREAFF.

The chain joins TRBV7-9 to TRBJ1-1; tentatively, D is TRBD1 (6 bases). The germline CDR1 and CDR2 sequences are SEHNR and FQNEAQ (reference sequence). Trimming took 8 bases from V and 6 from J, leaving 10 bases between them. The length of the CDR3 is 11 residues. The CDR3 coding sequence is TGTGCCAGCCGAAGACAGGCTGAAGCTTTCTTT. This gives the protein CASRRQAEAFF.

This clone has only a few counts. The genes are TRBV6-2 or TRBV6-3 and TRBJ2-2; D not certain. Trimming took off 6 bases at V and 3 bases at J, with 11 bases between the two ends. The CDR3 runs 14 residues. Per germline, CDR1 MNHEY and CDR2 SVGEGT. In DNA form, the CDR3 reads TGTGCCAGCAGCTCCCAGGCGTACACCGGGGAGCTGTTTTTT. It specifies CASSSQAYTGELFF.

This chain connects TRBV3-1 (or the pseudogene TRBV3-2) to TRBJ1-5; perhaps TRBD1 as D (6 bases). The CDR3 contains 17 residues. Trimming removed 0 bases at V and 1 base at J, with 13 bases between. Germline V gives CDR1 LGHDT, CDR2 YNNKEL (reference sequence). The CDR3 loop is CASSQEVVRGSNQPQHF. In nucleotides, the CDR3 is TGTGCCAGCAGCCAAGAGGTAGTCAGGGGAAGCAATCAGCCCCAGCATTTT.

This chain joins TRBV7-2 and TRBJ2-1; 10 bases align to TRBD2. V gave up 1 base and J gave up 9 bases; unmatched junction bases: 6. The CDR3 is 15 amino acids. Germline CDR1 reads SGHTA; CDR2 reads FQGNSA. CDR3 sequence (DNA): TGTGCCAGCAGCTTAGTCCCTCAGCGGGAGGGTGAGCAGTTCTTC. This encodes CASSLVPQREGEQFF.

The chain recombines TRBV25-1 with TRBJ2-1; 9 bases are shared with TRBD2. The trim removed 1 base at V and 0 bases at J, leaving 4 bases unmatched. The CDR3 consists of 17 residues. Germline V lookup: CDR1 MGHDK, CDR2 SYGVNS. In DNA form, the CDR3 reads TGTGCCAGCAGTGAATTAACTAGCGGGTACTCCTACAATGAGCAGTTCTTC. The encoded protein is CASSELTSGYSYNEQFF.

CDR3 in DNA: TGCGCCAGCAGCCAAGTAAGGGGGGAAAAACTGTTTTTT. Residues: CASSQVRGEKLFF. This chain joins TRBV4-1 and TRBJ1-4, with a possible D match to TRBD1 (6 bases). Germline V gene sequence: CDR1 MGHRA, CDR2 YSYEKL. CDR3 length equals 13 residues. V was cut by 1 base and J by 8 bases, with 8 bases left in between.

The chain combines TRBV28 with TRBJ1-2, with a possible D match to TRBD1 (6 bases). Germline V CDR1 and CDR2: MDHEN, SYDVKM. The ends were cut back, 8 bases at V and 7 bases at J, with 23 bases in the middle. The CDR3 has 15 amino acids. CDR3: CASDNRSEGRGGYTF. The DNA for the CDR3 is TGTGCCAGCGACAACCGGAGTGAGGGCAGGGGTGGCTACACCTTC.

This chain joins TRBV6-5 and TRBJ1-2, with a possible D match to TRBD1 (6 bases). V dropped 7 bases and J dropped 4 bases, with 19 bases sitting between them. Germline V lookup: CDR1 MNHEY, CDR2 SVGAGI. The CDR3 consists of 15 residues. CDR3: CASKSKGGEVYGYTF. The CDR3 DNA is TGTGCCAGCAAATCGAAAGGGGGAGAAGTCTATGGCTACACCTTC.

The J gene is TRBJ2-3, the V gene TRBV2; D uncertain. Germline V gives CDR1 SNHLY, CDR2 FYNNEI. Trimming removed 4 bases from V and 2 bases from J, with 13 bases in between. The CDR3 is 15 amino acids. The CDR3 here is CASSAKRLTTDTQYF. The CDR3, as DNA: TGTGCCAGCAGTGCTAAGCGCCTCACCACAGATACGCAGTATTTT.

V usage is TRBV6-5 and J usage is TRBJ1-5; D is uncertain. This CDR3 is 12 amino acids long. Germline V gene data show CDR1 as MNHEY and CDR2 as SVGAGI. V gave up 6 bases and J gave up 3 bases, with 6 bases separating them. The DNA for the CDR3 is TGTGCCAGCAGGACTCCCAATCAGCCCCAGCATTTT. Translation gives CASRTPNQPQHF.

The J gene is TRBJ1-2, the V gene TRBV5-1; D is possibly TRBD1 (6 bases). The germline V gene encodes CDR1 SGHRS and CDR2 YFSETQ. This CDR3 has 16 amino acids. V lost 3 bases and J 4 bases, leaving 19 bases between the germline ends. The CDR3 coding sequence is TGCGCCAGCAGCTGGGGGACGACAGGCACCATCTATGGCTACACCTTC. Protein product: CASSWGTTGTIYGYTF.

V usage is TRBV2 and J usage is TRBJ2-6; D ambiguous. Trimming cost V 3 bases and J 0 bases, with 12 bases left between them. Germline V gene lookup returns CDR1 SNHLY and CDR2 FYNNEI. This CDR3 has 17 amino acids. The CDR3 here is CASSEASQLSGANVLTF. The CDR3 DNA reads TGTGCCAGCAGTGAGGCTAGTCAGCTCTCTGGGGCCAACGTCCTGACTTTC.

This clone was picked up one time. V is TRBV6-1 and J is TRBJ1-5; 9 bases fit TRBD1. From germline, CDR1 is MNHNS and CDR2 SASEGT. This CDR3 is 16 amino acids long. Germline trimming cut 3 bases from V and 2 bases from J; bases unmatched to any gene: 5. The CDR3: CASSDGTGFGNQPQHF. DNA for the CDR3: TGTGCCAGCAGTGACGGGACAGGGTTTGGCAATCAGCCCCAGCATTTT.

The CDR3 nucleotides are TGTGCCAGCAGCAACGGACTAGCGGGAGACGAGCAGTACTTC. This encodes CASSNGLAGDEQYF. The rearrangement joins TRBV3-1 (or the pseudogene TRBV3-2) to TRBJ2-7; 13 bases fit TRBD2. CDR1 LGHDT and CDR2 YNNKEL come from the germline V gene (reference sequence). This CDR3 is 14 amino acids long. V dropped 5 bases and J dropped 5; count of bases not matched to a gene: 3.

This clone was counted a single time. This rearrangement joins TRBV6-5 to TRBJ2-3, with 7 bases that match TRBD2. Germline V gene data show CDR1 as MNHEY and CDR2 as SVGAGI. This CDR3 region has 13 residues. The junction had 3 bases not matched to a gene; V was cut back by 6 bases and J by 3 bases. Written as DNA, the CDR3 is TGTGCCAGCAGAGTGGGGGGGACAGATACGCAGTATTTT. Translation: CASRVGGTDTQYF.

The rearrangement uses TRBV7-9 and TRBJ2-2; D is unclear. Germline assignment: CDR1 SEHNR and CDR2 FQNEAQ (reference sequence). The V end was cut by 4 bases, the J end by 3 bases, with 6 bases between. The CDR3 has 13 residues. The CDR3 is CASSSSHTGELFF. The CDR3 region has the DNA TGTGCCAGCAGCTCTTCCCACACCGGGGAGCTGTTTTTT.

The chain joins TRBV5-6 to TRBJ1-6, with a weak D call TRBD1 (5 bases). Trimming left V 4 bases short and J 7 bases short, with 12 bases between. Germline-derived CDR1 and CDR2 are SGHDT and YYEEEE. The CDR3 has 14 residues. Here the CDR3 DNA reads TGTGCCAGCAGCCCGGACGCAGGGAATTCACCCCTCCACTTT. Residues: CASSPDAGNSPLHF.

The gene calls are TRBV7-2 and TRBJ2-7, with 7 nucleotides matching TRBD2. Germline CDR1 is SGHTA and CDR2 is FQGNSA. This CDR3 contains 14 residues. V shed 3 bases, J shed 2 bases, and the junction held 4 bases outside the gene matches. The CDR3 reads CASSFWGGAYEQYF. The DNA for the CDR3 is TGTGCCAGCAGCTTTTGGGGGGGGGCCTACGAGCAGTACTTC.